The 15 T cell receptor beta chains in this list originate from one sample, sequenced in a study of cytomegalovirus exposure and HLA in healthy donors. Amplification used 60 Vbeta primers and 13 Jbeta primers. Assay: immunoSEQ multiplex PCR; the TCRdb copy retains only in-frame clones and omits some. The sample has around 150,000 clones; roughly 80% are singletons. Specimen: PBMCs. These receptor sequences come from a man younger than 35 in good health and CMV-seronegative.

This clone was seen a single time. This chain links TRBV27 with TRBJ2-5; possibly TRBD2 for D (5 bases). Trimming stripped 4 bases from V and 5 bases from J, with 17 bases between. The germline gives CDR1 MNHEY, CDR2 SMNVEV (reference sequence). This CDR3 has 15 amino acids. This CDR3 reads CASSSLGGEWETQYF. The CDR3 DNA reads TGTGCCAGCAGTTCCCTCGGAGGCGAGTGGGAGACCCAGTACTTC.

The chain carries TRBV1 and TRBJ2-7; TRBD2 is taken as the D call from the table, unchecked against the DNA. TRBV1 is a documented pseudogene. This CDR3 is built from 16 residues. The CDR3 nucleotides read TGCACCAGCAGCCCCCAACGACTAGCGGGGCCCTACGAGCAGTACTTC. Its protein is CTSSPQRLAGPYEQYF.

CDR3 loop: CASSPGSGTGVYEQYF. The DNA for the CDR3 is TGTGCCAGCAGCCCGGGATCCGGGACAGGGGTCTACGAGCAGTACTTC. V and J are TRBV7-9 and TRBJ2-7; 10 bases are shared with TRBD1. Germline-derived CDR1 and CDR2 are SEHNR and FQNEAQ (reference sequence). V gave up 5 bases and J gave up 3 bases; unmatched junction bases: 10. The CDR3 totals 16 residues.

The chain employs TRBV10-3 and TRBJ2-5, with D possibly being TRBD1 (6 bases). The V gene's germline CDR1 is ENHRY and CDR2 SYGVKD. The V and J ends lost 4 bases and 5 bases respectively, with 11 bases between them. The CDR3 is 13 residues long. DNA for the CDR3: TGTGCCATCAGTGCGATTCAGGGGGAGACCCAGTACTTC. Its protein is CAISAIQGETQYF.

In DNA, the CDR3 is TGTGCCAGCAGCCAGGAAAGGGACAGTGGTGTCCAGCATTTT. Translated, it gives CASSQERDSGVQHF. The chain joins TRBV5-6 to TRBJ1-5; TRBD1 matches 7 bases. CDR1 is SGHDT and CDR2 is YYEEEE in the germline V gene. This CDR3 has 14 residues. V lost 4 bases to trimming and J lost 12 bases; unmatched junction nucleotides: 13.

The CDR3, as DNA: TGTGCCAGCAGCCCCCTCCTAGCGGGAGTTAAATACGAGCAGTACTTC. Protein: CASSPLLAGVKYEQYF. V usage is TRBV7-2 and J usage is TRBJ2-7, with 10 bases aligning to TRBD2. V shed 5 bases and J 4 bases; nucleotides not matched to a gene: 11. CDR1 SGHTA and CDR2 FQGNSA come from the germline V gene. CDR3 size: 16 residues.

V is TRBV5-5 and J is TRBJ2-1, with TRBD2 matching 8 bases. CDR3 size: 15 residues. CDR1 and CDR2 (germline): SGHKS, YYEKEE (reference sequence). The V and J ends lost 2 bases and 3 bases, in that order; junction bases with no gene match: 4. Here the CDR3 reads CASSFETSVYNEQFF. CDR3 DNA: TGTGCCAGCAGCTTTGAGACTAGCGTCTACAATGAGCAGTTCTTC. Based on the CDR3 plus reference TRBV5-5 and TRBJ2-1, the full variable domain is DAGVTQSPTHLIKTRGQQVTLRCSPISGHKSVSWYQQVLGQGPQFIFQYYEKEERGRGNFPDRFSARQFPNYSSELNVNALLLGDSALYLCASSFETSVYNEQFFGPGTRLTVL.

This chain joins TRBV6-1 and TRBJ1-1; TRBD1 matches 7 bases. The CDR3 runs to 15 residues. The germline CDR1 and CDR2 sequences are MNHNS and SASEGT. J lost 4 bases, V lost 5 bases, and 10 bases had no gene match. Here the CDR3 DNA reads TGTGCCAGCAGTTTAATGGAGACAGGGAGCACTGAAGCTTTCTTT. Its translation is CASSLMETGSTEAFF.

The chain uses TRBV28 and TRBJ1-6; D is perhaps TRBD1 (6 bases). V was clipped by 1 base and J by 8 bases, with 12 bases between them. The CDR3 has 15 residues. CDR1 and CDR2 (germline): MDHEN, SYDVKM. CDR3 sequence (DNA): TGTGCCAGCAGTTTATTAGGCAGGGGCGATTCACCCCTCCACTTT. Its translation is CASSLLGRGDSPLHF.

The chain recombines TRBV25-1 with TRBJ1-2, with TRBD1 as a possible D gene (6 bases). Deletions cut 4 bases from V and 4 bases from J, with 19 bases between. This CDR3 is built from 16 residues. CDR1 and CDR2 (germline): MGHDK, SYGVNS. CDR3 DNA sequence: TGTGCCAGCAGTGGCCCCGGGACACTGGGCTCCTATGGCTACACCTTC. Protein: CASSGPGTLGSYGYTF.

This clone was detected only a few times. V gene TRBV7-9 combines with J gene TRBJ1-1, with a weak D call TRBD1 (6 bases). The V and J ends lost 5 bases and 7 bases respectively, with 17 bases between them. Germline V gene lookup returns CDR1 SEHNR and CDR2 FQNEAQ (reference sequence). This CDR3 region has 14 residues. The CDR3, as DNA: TGTGCCAGCAGCCCCGGGGGGACAAAGCTTGAAGCTTTCTTT. Translation: CASSPGGTKLEAFF.

The rearrangement joins TRBV19 to TRBJ2-7; TRBD2 matches at 7 bases. Germline assignment: CDR1 LNHDA and CDR2 SQIVND (reference sequence). V trimming: 5 bases; J trimming: 2 bases; junction bases outside the gene matches: 9. The CDR3 sequence is 15 residues long. This CDR3 is CASSFTRTRAYEQYF. The DNA for the CDR3 is TGTGCCAGTAGTTTCACTCGGACTAGGGCCTACGAGCAGTACTTC. The entire variable domain, with the rest obtained from reference TRBV19 and TRBJ2-7, is as follows: DGGITQSPKYLFRKEGQNVTLSCEQNLNHDAMYWYRQDPGQGLRLIYYSQIVNDFQKGDIAEGYSVSREKKESFPLTVTSAQKNPTAFYLCASSFTRTRAYEQYFGPGTRLTVT.

This sequence joins TRBV6-6 and TRBJ2-1; 8 nucleotides line up with TRBD2. V shed 4 bases and J 7 bases; nucleotides not matched to a gene: 12. CDR3 length equals 16 residues. The germline V gene has CDR1 MNHNY and CDR2 SVGAGI (reference sequence). The CDR3 region is CASSSTGLGLINEQFF. CDR3 coding DNA: TGTGCCAGCAGTTCGACGGGACTAGGTTTGATAAATGAGCAGTTCTTC.

The chain uses TRBV5-1 and TRBJ2-5; D may be TRBD2 (6 bases). V was clipped by 4 bases and J by 2 bases, with 9 bases between them. The CDR3 covers 13 residues. Germline loops: CDR1 SGHRS, CDR2 YFSETQ. In DNA, the CDR3 is TGCGCCAGCAGCCTCGGGACTCAAGAGACCCAGTACTTC. As protein: CASSLGTQETQYF. Full variable domain (rest looked up from reference TRBV5-1 and TRBJ2-5): KAGVTQTPRYLIKTRGQQVTLSCSPISGHRSVSWYQQTPGQGLQFLFEYFSETQRNKGNFPGRFSGRQFSNSRSEMNVSTLELGDSALYLCASSLGTQETQYFGPGTRLLVL.

The genes are TRBV5-1 and TRBJ2-3; tentative D call: TRBD2 (6 bases). V lost 0 bases to trimming and J lost 0 bases, with 14 bases between them. The CDR3 totals 17 residues. Germline CDR1 is SGHRS and CDR2 is YFSETQ. For the CDR3, the DNA is TGCGCCAGCAGCTTGGCCTGGAGTAGCGGCAGCACAGATACGCAGTATTTT. Translation: CASSLAWSSGSTDTQYF.